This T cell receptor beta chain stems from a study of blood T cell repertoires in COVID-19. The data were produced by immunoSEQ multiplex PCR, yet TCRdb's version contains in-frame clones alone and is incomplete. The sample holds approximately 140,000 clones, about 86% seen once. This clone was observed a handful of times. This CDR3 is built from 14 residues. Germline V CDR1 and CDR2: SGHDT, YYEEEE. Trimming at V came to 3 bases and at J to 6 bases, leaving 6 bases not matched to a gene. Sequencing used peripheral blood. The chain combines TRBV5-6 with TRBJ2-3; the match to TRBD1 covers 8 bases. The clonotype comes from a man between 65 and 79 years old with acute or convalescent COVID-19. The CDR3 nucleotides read TGTGCCAGCAGCTCTCGGACAGGGCTTGATACGCAGTATTTT. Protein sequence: CASSSRTGLDTQYF.